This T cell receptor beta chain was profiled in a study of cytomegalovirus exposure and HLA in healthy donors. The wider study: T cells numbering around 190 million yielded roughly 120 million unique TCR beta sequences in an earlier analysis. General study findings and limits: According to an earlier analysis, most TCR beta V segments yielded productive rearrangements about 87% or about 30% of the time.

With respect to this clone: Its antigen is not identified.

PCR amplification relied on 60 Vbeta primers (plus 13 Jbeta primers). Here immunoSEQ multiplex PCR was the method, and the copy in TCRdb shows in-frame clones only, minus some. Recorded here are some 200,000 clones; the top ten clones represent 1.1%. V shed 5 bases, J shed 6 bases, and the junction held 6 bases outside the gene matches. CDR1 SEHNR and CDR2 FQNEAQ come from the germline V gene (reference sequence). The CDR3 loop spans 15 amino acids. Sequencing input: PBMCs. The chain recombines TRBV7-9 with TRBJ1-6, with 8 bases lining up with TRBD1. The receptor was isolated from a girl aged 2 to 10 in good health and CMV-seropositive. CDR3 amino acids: CASSPDRVFNSPLHF. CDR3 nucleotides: TGTGCCAGCAGCCCGGACAGGGTGTTTAATTCACCCCTCCACTTT.